A few counts support the clone carrying this T cell receptor beta chain. Its antigen is not identified. The entry originates in a study of cytomegalovirus exposure and HLA in healthy donors. The PCR contained 60 Vbeta and 13 Jbeta primers. The table came from immunoSEQ multiplex PCR; TCRdb's copy has only in-frame clones and leaves some out. The table shows approximately 92,000 clones, with roughly 70% occurring only once. The study, taken as a whole, reports: Across all donors, roughly uniform sequencing depth was an assumption of the presence/absence analyses. There were some public TCRs occurring in many donors, but most TCR sequences were rare.

V trimming: 0 bases; J trimming: 5 bases; junction bases outside the gene matches: 6. Germline CDR1 and CDR2: LGHNA and YNFKEQ. There are 15 residues in the CDR3. Sequenced input: PBMCs. The TCR was taken from a man in his forties or fifties in good health and CMV-seronegative. The chain links TRBV4-2 to TRBJ2-5, with TRBD2 identical over 7 bases. This CDR3 is CASSQERWGGETQYF. The CDR3 bases are TGTGCCAGCAGCCAAGAAAGGTGGGGAGGGGAGACCCAGTACTTC.